This T cell receptor (beta chain) originates from a study of blood T cell repertoires in COVID-19. Study overall: PBMCs, B-cell-depleted T cells, or T cells provided the cDNA or gDNA that made up the material.

Per germline, CDR1 SGHVS and CDR2 FNYEAQ. The CDR3 sequence is 16 residues long. Unmatched junction bases numbered 11, after V lost 5 bases and J lost 2 bases. In assigning cohorts, the study relied on participant-reported clinical history. TCRdb keeps only in-frame clones here, not all; method: immunoSEQ multiplex PCR. Of roughly 290,000 clones in the sample, around 85% were seen once. Input material: PBMCs or T cells enriched from blood (not recorded which). This chain links TRBV7-6 with TRBJ2-7; 8 bases fit TRBD1. The sequence came from a man aged 25-40 years who had recovered from COVID-19. This CDR3 reads CASSQRGTGSPYEQYF. In DNA, the CDR3 is TGTGCCAGCAGCCAAAGAGGGACAGGATCCCCCTACGAGCAGTACTTC.